One sample yielded the 32 T cell receptor beta chains listed below, sequenced in a study of blood T cell repertoires in COVID-19. The table came from immunoSEQ multiplex PCR; TCRdb's copy has only in-frame clones and leaves some out. The repertoire consists of about 220,000 clones, with 88% occurring once and the leading ten covering roughly 2.7%. Input material: PBMCs or T cells enriched from blood (not recorded which). These receptors originate from a woman aged 25 to 39 who had recovered from COVID-19.

V is TRBV5-8 and J is TRBJ1-2, with D unresolved. The CDR3 runs 14 residues. CDR1 and CDR2 (germline): SGHTS, YDEGEE. V was cut by 0 bases and J by 6 bases, with 12 bases left in between. In DNA, the CDR3 is TGTGCCAGCAGCTTGGCGGGAGGGTTGGATGGCTACACCTTC. Translation: CASSLAGGLDGYTF.

The genes are TRBV9 and TRBJ2-7; 8 nucleotides agree with TRBD1. The CDR3 has 15 residues. The V gene's germline CDR1 is SGDLS and CDR2 YYNGEE. J gave up 3 bases and V 1 base, and 6 bases lay outside the gene matches. The CDR3 bases are TGTGCCAGCAGCGTAAGGGGGACAGGTTTCTACGAGCAGTACTTC. This encodes CASSVRGTGFYEQYF.

The gene calls are TRBV6-1 and TRBJ1-2; the D gene is possibly TRBD1 (6 bases). V was pared by 1 base and J by 5 bases, with 8 bases between. The CDR3 is 13 amino acids. Germline assignment: CDR1 MNHNS and CDR2 SASEGT. The CDR3 bases are TGTGCCAGCAGTGAAGGGACAGCTTATGGCTACACCTTC. It specifies CASSEGTAYGYTF.

V and J are TRBV7-2 and TRBJ1-2; TRBD1 agrees at 12 bases. From germline, CDR1 is SGHTA and CDR2 FQGNSA. Germline trimming cut 1 base from V and 8 bases from J; bases unmatched to any gene: 5. CDR3 length equals 15 residues. CDR3 bases: TGTGCCAGCAGCTTAGACGGGACAGGGGGCCGGGGCTACACCTTC. This sequence encodes CASSLDGTGGRGYTF.

The chain joins TRBV6-5 to TRBJ2-1; 9 bases line up with TRBD1. The CDR3 extends over 13 amino acids. The trim removed 4 bases at V and 13 bases at J, leaving 8 bases unmatched. Germline CDR1 is MNHEY and CDR2 is SVGAGI. CDR3 loop: CASSLGTGKEQFF. The DNA of the CDR3 is TGTGCCAGCAGTTTAGGGACAGGGAAGGAACAGTTCTTC.

The rearrangement uses TRBV7-2 and TRBJ1-2; a weak D match, TRBD1 (6 bases). CDR1 SGHTA and CDR2 FQGNSA come from the germline V gene. V was clipped by 2 bases and J by 5 bases, with 9 bases between them. The CDR3 runs to 13 residues. The CDR3 loop is CASSLPGQYGYTF. The CDR3 region has the DNA TGTGCCAGCAGCTTACCCGGACAGTATGGCTACACCTTC.

This sequence joins TRBV4-3 and TRBJ2-7; a weak D match, TRBD2 (7 bases). Germline V CDR1 and CDR2: LGHNA, YSLEER. V was pared by 0 bases and J by 4 bases, with 13 bases between. The CDR3 runs to 15 residues. The DNA for the CDR3 is TGCGCCAGCAGCCAAGATGGAGGGGGGGGGTACGAGCAGTACTTC. The encoded protein is CASSQDGGGGYEQYF.

This chain uses TRBV5-1 with TRBJ2-7; 9 bases line up with TRBD2. Germline assignment: CDR1 SGHRS and CDR2 YFSETQ. The CDR3 sequence is 20 residues long. J lost 1 base, V lost 1 base, and 18 bases had no gene match. The CDR3 bases are TGCGCCAGCAGCTTGATGGTGGGGCTAGCGGGACTAAGTCTGTCCTACGAGCAGTACTTC. Residues: CASSLMVGLAGLSLSYEQYF.

The chain has TRBV11-1 and TRBJ1-3; no definite D call. The germline gives CDR1 SGHAT, CDR2 FQDESV (reference sequence). The CDR3 loop spans 14 amino acids. V lost 5 bases, J lost 3 bases, and 11 bases lay in between. In DNA form, the CDR3 reads TGTGCCAGCAGCCACCGGGTTTATGGAAACACCATATATTTT. Protein product: CASSHRVYGNTIYF.

The chain joins TRBV5-4 to TRBJ2-2; 8 bases line up with TRBD2. From germline, CDR1 is SGHNT and CDR2 YYREEE (reference sequence). The CDR3 has 17 residues. With 0 bases clipped from V and 6 bases from J, the junction kept 10 bases outside the gene matches. As DNA, the CDR3 is TGTGCCAGCAGCTTGGGGTTGGCGGGGGGCCGGGCCGGGGAGCTGTTTTTT. Translating gives CASSLGLAGGRAGELFF.

The rearrangement joins TRBV18 to TRBJ2-7, with TRBD2 identical over 8 bases. This CDR3 is 15 amino acids long. Trimming cost V 4 bases and J 5 bases; bases outside gene matches: 10. Germline V CDR1 and CDR2: KGHSH, LQKENI. The CDR3 region has the DNA TGTGCCAGCTCACTACGCCGCGGGGGGCTGGACGAGCAGTACTTC. Its protein product is CASSLRRGGLDEQYF.

This clone appeared once. The chain combines TRBV19 with TRBJ2-5, with 10 bases fitting TRBD1. With V trimmed by 1 base and J by 4 bases, 6 bases remained unmatched. The V gene's germline CDR1 is LNHDA and CDR2 SQIVND (reference sequence). This CDR3 comprises 16 residues. The CDR3 bases are TGTGCCAGTAGTATAGGACAGGGGGCCTATGGAGAGACCCAGTACTTC. Its translation is CASSIGQGAYGETQYF.

The chain uses TRBV2 and TRBJ2-1; 10 bases align to TRBD1. There are 14 residues in the CDR3. Trimming removed 6 bases from V and 8 bases from J; junction bases left unmatched: 7. The germline CDR1 and CDR2 sequences are SNHLY and FYNNEI. CDR3: CASSRDRGAHEQFF. DNA of the CDR3: TGTGCCAGCAGCAGGGACAGGGGTGCCCATGAGCAGTTCTTC.

The chain couples TRBV3-1 (or the pseudogene TRBV3-2) to TRBJ1-2; a weak D match, TRBD1 (6 bases). This CDR3 comprises 14 residues. Per germline, CDR1 LGHDT and CDR2 YNNKEL (reference sequence). V shed 0 bases and J shed 6 bases, with 11 bases lying between them. The CDR3 DNA follows: TGTGCCAGCAGCCAAGAGGTCAGGGGAGATGGCTACACCTTC. This codes for CASSQEVRGDGYTF.

The chain joins TRBV19 to TRBJ1-1; no clear D gene. V lost 3 bases and J lost 10, with 15 bases in between. This CDR3 spans 13 amino acids. Germline loops: CDR1 LNHDA, CDR2 SQIVND (reference sequence). The CDR3 DNA is TGTGCCAGTAGTATTGACGGGGAGGTGCGAGCTTTCTTT. This encodes CASSIDGEVRAFF.

For this clone: Other nucleotide sequences in the sample specify the same CDR3. The rearrangement joins TRBV11-3 to TRBJ1-1; possibly TRBD1 for D (5 bases). Germline-derived CDR1 and CDR2 are SGHNT and YENEEA. CDR3 length: 12 amino acids. Trimming left V 2 bases short and J 7 bases short, with 8 bases between. The CDR3 region is CASSLRQGEAFF. CDR3 DNA sequence: TGTGCCAGCAGCTTAAGGCAGGGTGAAGCTTTCTTT.

This chain connects TRBV11-3 to TRBJ2-3, with TRBD2 matching 10 bases. The J segment lost 6 bases and the V segment lost 1 base, leaving 4 bases of the junction unmatched. Per germline, CDR1 SGHNT and CDR2 YENEEA. The CDR3 totals 15 residues. This chain's CDR3 is CASSLVAGGLDTQYF. CDR3 DNA: TGTGCCAGCAGCTTAGTAGCGGGGGGTTTGGATACGCAGTATTTT.

This chain links TRBV5-8 with TRBJ2-2; a possible D gene is TRBD1 (6 bases). V lost 4 bases and J lost 0, with 10 bases in between. Germline CDR1 and CDR2: SGHTS and YDEGEE. The CDR3 runs to 15 residues. The DNA of the CDR3 is TGTGCCAGCAGCCCGCGGACAGCGAACACCGGGGAGCTGTTTTTT. Residues: CASSPRTANTGELFF.

The chain is built from TRBV7-3 and TRBJ2-3; D gene unclear. CDR3 length equals 13 residues. Per germline, CDR1 SGHTA and CDR2 FQGTGA. The V and J ends lost 5 bases and 1 base respectively, with 7 bases between them. CDR3 sequence (DNA): TGTGCCAGCAGCGCTATCCGCACAGATACGCAGTATTTT. It yields the protein CASSAIRTDTQYF. The whole variable domain, remainder taken from reference TRBV7-3 and TRBJ2-3, is GAGVSQTPSNKVTEKGKYVELRCDPISGHTALYWYRQSLGQGPEFLIYFQGTGAADDSGLPNDRFFAVRPEGSVSTLKIQRTERGDSAVYLCASSAIRTDTQYFGPGTRLTVL.

The rearrangement links TRBV19 to TRBJ1-2; TRBD1 matches 8 bases. The J segment lost 7 bases and the V segment lost 6 bases, leaving 4 bases of the junction unmatched. Looked up from germline, CDR1 is LNHDA and CDR2 is SQIVND (reference sequence). There are 12 residues in the CDR3. The CDR3 spells CASSQGARGYTF. CDR3 bases: TGTGCCAGTAGCCAGGGGGCGCGTGGCTACACCTTC.

The CDR3 sequence: CASSHRQGLRRNTEAFF. CDR3 in DNA: TGCGCCAGCAGCCACCGACAGGGACTCCGGCGGAACACTGAAGCTTTCTTT. The rearrangement uses TRBV4-1 and TRBJ1-1; TRBD1 aligns across 7 bases. V shed 3 bases and J 1 base; nucleotides not matched to a gene: 11. This CDR3 contains 17 residues. Germline V gene sequence: CDR1 MGHRA, CDR2 YSYEKL.

The J gene is TRBJ2-3, the V gene TRBV11-3; 11 bases are a match to TRBD1. This CDR3 has 15 amino acids. The trim removed 5 bases at V and 8 bases at J, leaving 9 bases unmatched. The germline V gene has CDR1 SGHNT and CDR2 YENEEA. This chain's CDR3 is CASSPGDRGGGTQYF. CDR3 bases: TGTGCCAGCAGCCCCGGGGACAGGGGGGGTGGTACGCAGTATTTT. The full variable domain, in which reference TRBV11-3 and TRBJ2-3 provide the parts outside the CDR3, is EAGVVQSPRYKIIEKKQPVAFWCNPISGHNTLYWYLQNLGQGPELLIRYENEEAVDDSQLPKDRFSAERLKGVDSTLKIQPAELGDSAVYLCASSPGDRGGGTQYFGPGTRLTVL.

The genes are TRBV6-2 or TRBV6-3 and TRBJ2-7; perhaps TRBD1 as D (5 bases). The CDR3 has 14 amino acids. V was shortened by 0 bases and J by 1 base, with 7 bases between the two germline ends. In germline, CDR1 is MNHEY, CDR2 SVGEGT. The CDR3 sequence: CASSYSGQSYEQYF. CDR3 in DNA: TGTGCCAGCAGTTACTCGGGGCAGTCCTACGAGCAGTACTTC.

The V gene is TRBV19, the J gene TRBJ1-1; weak D call: TRBD1 (6 bases). The CDR3 runs to 13 residues. V lost 4 bases and J lost 6, with 12 bases in between. Germline lookup yields CDR1 LNHDA and CDR2 SQIVND (reference sequence). This chain's CDR3 is CASSNTGRPEAFF. The CDR3 DNA reads TGTGCCAGTAGTAATACAGGGCGGCCTGAAGCTTTCTTT.

V gene TRBV7-9 combines with J gene TRBJ1-6; no firm D call. Per germline, CDR1 SEHNR and CDR2 FQNEAQ (reference sequence). This CDR3 has 15 amino acids. The V end was cut by 1 base, the J end by 4 bases, with 8 bases between. The CDR3 bases are TGTGCCAGCAGCTTAGGAGGGCTATATAATTCACCCCTCCACTTT. Amino acid sequence: CASSLGGLYNSPLHF.

The chain employs TRBV9 and TRBJ1-2, with D hard to call. Trimming left V 5 bases short and J 4 bases short, with 9 bases between. The CDR3 has 12 amino acids. Germline V gives CDR1 SGDLS, CDR2 YYNGEE. The CDR3 DNA reads TGTGCCAGCAGTGATTTAGTCTATGGCTACACCTTC. Translated, it gives CASSDLVYGYTF.

In DNA form, the CDR3 reads TGTGCCAGCAGCAGACGACTAGCGGACAATGAGCAGTTCTTC. Its translation is CASSRRLADNEQFF. This rearrangement joins TRBV9 to TRBJ2-1; TRBD2 matches 9 bases. V dropped 4 bases and J dropped 5; count of bases not matched to a gene: 4. The CDR3 runs to 14 residues. Germline CDR1 is SGDLS and CDR2 is YYNGEE.

This rearrangement joins TRBV5-1 to TRBJ1-2, with 11 bases fitting TRBD1. Germline V gene lookup returns CDR1 SGHRS and CDR2 YFSETQ. The CDR3 length is 15 residues. V lost 4 bases, J lost 0 bases, and 2 bases stayed unmatched. Written as DNA, the CDR3 is TGCGCCAGCAGCATGGGACAGGGGGCTAACTATGGCTACACCTTC. This codes for CASSMGQGANYGYTF.

The genes are TRBV5-8 and TRBJ1-1; D not resolved. Germline assignment: CDR1 SGHTS and CDR2 YDEGEE. Trimming shortened V by 0 bases and J by 5 bases, and 11 bases separated the two germline ends. The CDR3 length is 14 residues. The CDR3 DNA sequence: TGTGCCAGCAGCTTGGCCAGGAGGCGGACTGAAGCTTTCTTT. Translated: CASSLARRRTEAFF.

This rearrangement joins TRBV10-1 to TRBJ1-2; D call uncertain. The V end was cut by 1 base, the J end by 8 bases, with 14 bases between. Germline lookup yields CDR1 WNHNN and CDR2 SYGVQD (reference sequence). The length of the CDR3 is 14 residues. This CDR3 is CASSEFQDNGGYTF. Written as DNA, the CDR3 is TGCGCCAGCAGTGAGTTCCAGGATAATGGAGGCTACACCTTC.

The V gene is TRBV4-2, the J gene TRBJ2-1; TRBD2 aligns across 7 bases. Trimming at V came to 4 bases and at J to 9 bases, leaving 9 bases not matched to a gene. The CDR3 extends over 14 amino acids. The germline CDR1 and CDR2 sequences are LGHNA and YNFKEQ. The chain's CDR3 is CASSPRTSKAEQFF. Here the CDR3 DNA reads TGTGCCAGCAGCCCCAGGACTAGTAAGGCTGAGCAGTTCTTC.

This chain uses TRBV6-1 with TRBJ1-5; a weak D match, TRBD1 (6 bases). The germline gives CDR1 MNHNS, CDR2 SASEGT. The ends were cut back, 6 bases at V and 2 bases at J, with 11 bases in the middle. The CDR3 spans 14 residues. The CDR3 region has the DNA TGTGCCAGCAGAGATGCAGGGGGCAATCAGCCCCAGCATTTT. It yields the protein CASRDAGGNQPQHF.